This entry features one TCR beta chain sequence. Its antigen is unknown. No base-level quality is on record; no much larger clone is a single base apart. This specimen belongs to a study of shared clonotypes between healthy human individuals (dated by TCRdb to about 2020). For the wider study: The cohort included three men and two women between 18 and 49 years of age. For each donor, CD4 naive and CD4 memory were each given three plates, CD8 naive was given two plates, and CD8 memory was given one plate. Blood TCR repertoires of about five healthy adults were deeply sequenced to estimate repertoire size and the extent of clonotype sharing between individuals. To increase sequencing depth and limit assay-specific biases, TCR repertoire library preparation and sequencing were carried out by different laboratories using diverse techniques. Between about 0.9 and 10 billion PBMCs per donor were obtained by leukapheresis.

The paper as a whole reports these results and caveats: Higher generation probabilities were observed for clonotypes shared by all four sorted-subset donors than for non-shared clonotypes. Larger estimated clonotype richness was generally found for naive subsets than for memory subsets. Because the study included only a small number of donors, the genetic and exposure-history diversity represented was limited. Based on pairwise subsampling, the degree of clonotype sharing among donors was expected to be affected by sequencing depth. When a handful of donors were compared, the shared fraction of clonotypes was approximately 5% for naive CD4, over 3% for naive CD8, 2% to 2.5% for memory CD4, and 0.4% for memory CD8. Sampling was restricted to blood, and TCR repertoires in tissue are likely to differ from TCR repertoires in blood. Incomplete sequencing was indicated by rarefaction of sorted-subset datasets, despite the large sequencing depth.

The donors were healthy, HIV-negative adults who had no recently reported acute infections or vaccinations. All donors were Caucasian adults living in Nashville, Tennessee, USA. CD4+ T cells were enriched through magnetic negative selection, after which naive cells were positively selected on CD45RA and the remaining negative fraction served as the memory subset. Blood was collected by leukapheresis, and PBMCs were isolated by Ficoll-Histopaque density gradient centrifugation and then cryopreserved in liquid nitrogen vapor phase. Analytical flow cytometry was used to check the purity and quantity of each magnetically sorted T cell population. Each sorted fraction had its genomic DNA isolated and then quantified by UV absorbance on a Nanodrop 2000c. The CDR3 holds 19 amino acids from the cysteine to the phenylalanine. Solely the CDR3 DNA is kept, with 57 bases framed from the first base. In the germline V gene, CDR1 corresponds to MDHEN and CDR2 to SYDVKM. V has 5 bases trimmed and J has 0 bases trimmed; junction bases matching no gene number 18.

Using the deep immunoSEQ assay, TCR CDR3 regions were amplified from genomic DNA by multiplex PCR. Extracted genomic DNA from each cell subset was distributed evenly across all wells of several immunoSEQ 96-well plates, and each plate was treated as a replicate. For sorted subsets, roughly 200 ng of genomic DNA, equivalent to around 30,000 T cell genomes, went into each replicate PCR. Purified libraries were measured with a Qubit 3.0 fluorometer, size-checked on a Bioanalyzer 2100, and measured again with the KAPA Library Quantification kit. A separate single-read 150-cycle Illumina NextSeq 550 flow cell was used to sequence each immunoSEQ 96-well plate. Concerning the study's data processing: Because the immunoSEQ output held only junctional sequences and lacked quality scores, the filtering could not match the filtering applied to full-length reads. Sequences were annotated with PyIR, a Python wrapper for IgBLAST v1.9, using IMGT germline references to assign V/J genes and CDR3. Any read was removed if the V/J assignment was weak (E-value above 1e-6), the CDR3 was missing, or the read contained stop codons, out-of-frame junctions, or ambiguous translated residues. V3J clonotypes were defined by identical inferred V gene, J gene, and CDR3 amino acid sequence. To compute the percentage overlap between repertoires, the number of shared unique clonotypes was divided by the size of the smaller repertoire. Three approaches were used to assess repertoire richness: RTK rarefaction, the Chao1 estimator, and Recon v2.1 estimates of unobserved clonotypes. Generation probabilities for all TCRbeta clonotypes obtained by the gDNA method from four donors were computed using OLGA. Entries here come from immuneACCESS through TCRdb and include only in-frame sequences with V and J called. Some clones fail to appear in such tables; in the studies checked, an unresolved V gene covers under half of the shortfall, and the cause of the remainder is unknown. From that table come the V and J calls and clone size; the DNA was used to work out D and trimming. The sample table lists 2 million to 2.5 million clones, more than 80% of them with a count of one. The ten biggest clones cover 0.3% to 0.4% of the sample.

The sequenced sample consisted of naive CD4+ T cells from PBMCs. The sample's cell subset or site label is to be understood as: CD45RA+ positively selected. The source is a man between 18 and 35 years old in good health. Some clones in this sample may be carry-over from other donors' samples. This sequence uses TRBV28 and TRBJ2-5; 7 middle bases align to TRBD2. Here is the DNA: TGTGCCAGCAGTCTATCCCTCCCAAGCGGGAACGGTTACCAAGAGACCCAGTACTTC. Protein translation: CASSLSLPSGNGYQETQYF.